This T cell receptor beta chain was identified in a study of control samples from healthy donors and cancer patients. With regard to this clone: At one boundary the junction diverges from the germline segment, which might be a read error.

The CDR3 is made up of 15 amino acids. Germline V CDR1 and CDR2: SGHVS, FQNEAQ. Here immunoSEQ multiplex PCR was the method, and the copy in TCRdb shows in-frame clones only, minus some. This sample has some 170,000 clones, with nearly 96% found just once. The chain links TRBV7-8 to TRBJ2-1; TRBD2 matches 11 bases. Sequenced: blood. The clonotype was recovered from a woman under 40 in good health. The CDR3 here is CASSFTSGGYNERFF. The DNA for the CDR3 is TGTGCCAGCAGCTTTACTAGCGGGGGCTACAATGAGCGGTTCTTC.